The 26 T cell receptor beta chains below were found in one sample sequenced in a study of radiotherapy plus CTLA-4 blockade in lung cancer. Assay: immunoSEQ multiplex PCR; the TCRdb copy retains only in-frame clones and omits some. This repertoire shows tens of thousands of clones, roughly four fifths found once; its top ten account for roughly 0.82%. Material: peripheral blood, obtained from a patient treated with radiotherapy plus ipilimumab. These receptors were collected from a human donor with non-small cell lung cancer who had stable disease on radiotherapy plus ipilimumab.

The chain joins TRBV6-6 to TRBJ1-1; the match to TRBD1 covers 10 bases. Germline CDR1 MNHNY, CDR2 SVGAGI (reference sequence). With V trimmed by 10 bases and J by 5 bases, 13 bases remained unmatched. This CDR3 comprises 15 residues. The CDR3 is CAIAGTGVGGTEAFF. The CDR3 DNA sequence: TGTGCCATAGCCGGGACAGGGGTCGGAGGAACTGAAGCTTTCTTT.

The sample holds a few counts of this clone. The chain carries TRBV19 and TRBJ1-2; TRBD1 agrees at 8 bases. The V gene end was trimmed by 7 bases and the J gene end by 5 bases; junction bases not matched to a gene: 9. The V gene's germline CDR1 is LNHDA and CDR2 SQIVND (reference sequence). CDR3 length: 14 amino acids. The chain's CDR3 is CASNRLDRVYGYTF. The CDR3 DNA sequence: TGTGCCAGTAACAGATTGGACAGGGTGTATGGCTACACCTTC.

V gene TRBV7-9 combines with J gene TRBJ1-1; 7 bases line up with TRBD1. J gave up 0 bases and V 2 bases, and 3 bases lay outside the gene matches. Germline CDR1 is SEHNR and CDR2 is FQNEAQ (reference sequence). This CDR3 region has 15 residues. In DNA form, the CDR3 reads TGTGCCAGCAGCTTAAGGGGGCGGGTGAACACTGAAGCTTTCTTT. Amino acids: CASSLRGRVNTEAFF.

The chain carries TRBV4-1 and TRBJ2-7; a possible D gene is TRBD2 (6 bases). The CDR3 extends over 16 amino acids. The V and J ends lost 0 bases and 2 bases respectively, with 14 bases between them. Germline V gene data show CDR1 as MGHRA and CDR2 as YSYEKL. The DNA for the CDR3 is TGCGCCAGCAGCCAAGATTCTGGGGGGACCCCCTACGAGCAGTACTTC. Its protein is CASSQDSGGTPYEQYF.

The chain combines TRBV7-9 with TRBJ2-1, with D unresolved. Germline CDR1 and CDR2: SEHNR and FQNEAQ (reference sequence). The V end was cut by 0 bases, the J end by 8 bases, with 11 bases between. This CDR3 is 14 amino acids long. The chain's CDR3 is CASSLARGFHEQFF. The CDR3 DNA follows: TGTGCCAGCAGCTTAGCGCGAGGATTCCATGAGCAGTTCTTC.

This rearrangement joins TRBV29-1 to TRBJ2-1; 10 bases fit TRBD1. CDR1 is SQVTM and CDR2 is ANQGSEA in the germline V gene. The CDR3 sequence is 14 residues long. V was pared by 4 bases and J by 1 base, with 1 base of the junction left unmatched. The CDR3: CSVGDRGSYNEQFF. The CDR3 coding sequence is TGCAGCGTTGGGGACAGGGGATCCTACAATGAGCAGTTCTTC.

This clone was seen only a few times. This chain connects TRBV28 to TRBJ1-4; possible D gene TRBD1, 5 bases. The CDR3 consists of 16 residues. V was trimmed by 2 bases and J by 5 bases, leaving 15 bases between them. Germline V gene data show CDR1 as MDHEN and CDR2 as SYDVKM. The CDR3 DNA follows: TGTGCCAGCAGTTTAGAAGGTCCGGGGCAGAATGAAAAACTGTTTTTT. Translated, it gives CASSLEGPGQNEKLFF.

The chain has TRBV6-1 and TRBJ1-2; the match to TRBD1 covers 8 bases. Losses at the gene ends were 4 bases for V and 4 bases for J; bases not matched to a gene: 5. CDR3 length equals 14 residues. Germline CDR1 is MNHNS and CDR2 is SASEGT. The CDR3 DNA reads as TGTGCCAGCAGTGTCGGACAGGGCGGCTATGGCTACACCTTC. This sequence encodes CASSVGQGGYGYTF.

The chain has TRBV18 and TRBJ2-2; 10 nucleotides agree with TRBD1. CDR3 length: 16 residues. Unmatched junction bases numbered 5, after V lost 1 base and J lost 6 bases. Germline-derived CDR1 and CDR2 are KGHSH and LQKENI. CDR3 bases: TGTGCCAGCTCACCACTTGCGACAGGGGGCTCCGGGGAGCTGTTTTTT. Translation: CASSPLATGGSGELFF.

The chain couples TRBV10-2 to TRBJ2-7; D remains unclear. Germline loops: CDR1 WSHSY, CDR2 SAAADI. This CDR3 is 11 amino acids long. V shed 7 bases and J shed 4 bases, with 8 bases lying between them. The CDR3 nucleotides read TGCGCCAGCACCCAACAGTACGAGCAGTACTTC. Its protein product is CASTQQYEQYF.

The rearrangement joins TRBV7-2 to TRBJ1-3, with 10 bases matching TRBD1. The V and J ends lost 5 bases and 2 bases, in that order; junction bases with no gene match: 3. The length of the CDR3 is 15 residues. Germline V CDR1 and CDR2: SGHTA, FQGNSA. The DNA for the CDR3 is TGTGCCAGCAGCGTTGACAGGGGGCCTGGAAACACCATATATTTT. Encoded protein: CASSVDRGPGNTIYF.

The gene calls are TRBV11-2 and TRBJ1-2; 9 bases line up with TRBD1. Unmatched junction bases numbered 6, after V lost 5 bases and J lost 2 bases. Germline CDR1 reads SGHAT; CDR2 reads FQNNGV. CDR3 length: 15 amino acids. The DNA for the CDR3 is TGTGCCAGCAGCCGCCGAGGGACAGGGAACTATGGCTACACCTTC. Amino acids: CASSRRGTGNYGYTF. Based on the CDR3 plus reference TRBV11-2 and TRBJ1-2, the full variable domain is EAGVAQSPRYKIIEKRQSVAFWCNPISGHATLYWYQQILGQGPKLLIQFQNNGVVDDSQLPKDRFSAERLKGVDSTLKIQPAKLEDSAVYLCASSRRGTGNYGYTFGSGTRLTVV.

The CDR3: CASSLVGRDNEQFF. DNA for the CDR3: TGTGCCAGCAGCTTAGTCGGCAGGGACAATGAGCAGTTCTTC. The chain links TRBV7-9 to TRBJ2-1, with D possibly matching TRBD1 (5 bases). The CDR3 runs 14 residues. Germline V CDR1 and CDR2: SEHNR, FQNEAQ (reference sequence). V lost 1 base, J lost 5 bases, and 9 bases lay in between.

CDR3 residues: CASSQVGGTEKLFF. Written as DNA, the CDR3 is TGTGCCAGCAGCCAAGTGGGGGGGACTGAAAAACTGTTTTTT. This chain connects TRBV4-2 to TRBJ1-4, with D perhaps matching TRBD1 (5 bases). The germline V and J ends were trimmed by 1 base and 7 bases, with 10 bases remaining between them. The length of the CDR3 is 14 residues. Germline CDR1 is LGHNA and CDR2 is YNFKEQ.

V gene TRBV10-2 combines with J gene TRBJ1-6, with D perhaps matching TRBD1 (5 bases). The length of the CDR3 is 14 residues. V dropped 7 bases and J dropped 9 bases, with 16 bases sitting between them. Germline loops: CDR1 WSHSY, CDR2 SAAADI. For the CDR3, the DNA is TGCGCCAGCACCAATCAGGGCGCGGGTTCACCCCTCCACTTT. Residues: CASTNQGAGSPLHF.

The V and J genes are TRBV9 and TRBJ2-2; 9 bases match TRBD2. This CDR3 is 15 amino acids long. V lost 5 bases, J lost 3 bases, and 5 bases stayed unmatched. Germline CDR1 SGDLS, CDR2 YYNGEE. The CDR3 sequence is CASRYSGGDTGELFF. DNA for the CDR3: TGTGCCAGCAGGTATAGCGGGGGAGACACCGGGGAGCTGTTTTTT.

The chain joins TRBV6-1 to TRBJ1-5, with D hard to call. The CDR3 extends over 13 amino acids. The V end was cut by 11 bases, the J end by 0 bases, with 11 bases between. Germline V gives CDR1 MNHNS, CDR2 SASEGT. CDR3 protein: CAGRVDSNQPQHF. CDR3 coding DNA: TGTGCCGGACGGGTCGATAGCAATCAGCCCCAGCATTTT.

This clone was detected once. V gene TRBV9 combines with J gene TRBJ2-1; 13 bases agree with TRBD2. The germline gives CDR1 SGDLS, CDR2 YYNGEE. Trimming took 3 bases from V and 4 from J; bases not matched to a gene: 1. There are 15 residues in the CDR3. CDR3 residues: CASSGLAGGYNEQFF. Here the CDR3 DNA reads TGTGCCAGCAGCGGACTAGCGGGGGGTTACAATGAGCAGTTCTTC. Variable domain in full (rest from reference TRBV9 and TRBJ2-1): DSGVTQTPKHLITATGQRVTLRCSPRSGDLSVYWYQQSLDQGLQFLIQYYNGEERAKGNILERFSAQQFPDLHSELNLSSLELGDSALYFCASSGLAGGYNEQFFGPGTRLTVL.

The rearrangement links TRBV7-2 to TRBJ1-5, with D perhaps matching TRBD1 (6 bases). Germline assignment: CDR1 SGHTA and CDR2 FQGNSA. The CDR3 length is 17 residues. Trimming removed 5 bases from V and 0 bases from J, with 17 bases in between. As DNA, the CDR3 is TGTGCCAGCAGCCGCAGTACAGGGAGGAATAGCAATCAGCCCCAGCATTTT. Translated, it gives CASSRSTGRNSNQPQHF.

This chain joins TRBV7-9 and TRBJ1-5, with D perhaps matching TRBD1 (6 bases). This CDR3 is built from 14 residues. The V end lost 1 base, the J end lost 6 bases, and 10 bases lay between the germline ends. Germline V CDR1 and CDR2: SEHNR, FQNEAQ (reference sequence). The CDR3 DNA sequence: TGTGCCAGCAGCTTAGGGGGGCTTGGTCAGCCCCAGCATTTT. This codes for CASSLGGLGQPQHF.

The chain is built from TRBV19 and TRBJ1-2, with D perhaps matching TRBD1 (5 bases). Germline values: CDR1 LNHDA, CDR2 SQIVND (reference sequence). Trimming pared 7 bases from V and 4 bases from J, leaving 22 bases between. The CDR3 is made up of 16 amino acids. CDR3 nucleotides: TGTGCCAGTAACACTAACGCGGAGGGGAAAGGCTATGGCTACACCTTC. Protein sequence: CASNTNAEGKGYGYTF.

The CDR3, as DNA: TGTGCCAGCAGCTCGAGTCCTACGAAGCAGTACTTC. Protein: CASSSSPTKQYF. The rearrangement uses TRBV28 and TRBJ2-7; D not certain. V lost 6 bases to trimming and J lost 8 bases, with 14 bases between them. CDR3 length: 12 residues. CDR1 MDHEN and CDR2 SYDVKM come from the germline V gene.

The sample holds a few counts of this clone. The V and J genes are TRBV5-1 and TRBJ1-4; D may be TRBD1 (6 bases). Per germline, CDR1 SGHRS and CDR2 YFSETQ. The CDR3 is 15 residues long. V dropped 0 bases and J dropped 8 bases, with 14 bases sitting between them. The CDR3 here is CASSLVLGAGEKLFF. The DNA of the CDR3 is TGCGCCAGCAGCTTGGTTCTGGGGGCGGGCGAAAAACTGTTTTTT. The full variable domain, rest sourced from reference TRBV5-1 and TRBJ1-4, is KAGVTQTPRYLIKTRGQQVTLSCSPISGHRSVSWYQQTPGQGLQFLFEYFSETQRNKGNFPGRFSGRQFSNSRSEMNVSTLELGDSALYLCASSLVLGAGEKLFFGSGTQLSVL.

The chain links TRBV11-1 to TRBJ2-2; possible D gene TRBD2, 6 bases. The CDR3 has 13 amino acids. Deletions cut 3 bases from V and 4 bases from J, with 6 bases between. Germline V gene sequence: CDR1 SGHAT, CDR2 FQDESV (reference sequence). The DNA of the CDR3 is TGTGCCAGCAGCTTGCGGGGCACCGGGGAGCTGTTTTTT. The encoded protein is CASSLRGTGELFF. Drawing the rest from reference TRBV11-1 and TRBJ2-2, the complete variable domain is EAEVAQSPRYKITEKSQAVAFWCDPISGHATLYWYRQILGQGPELLVQFQDESVVDDSQLPKDRFSAERLKGVDSTLKIQPAELGDSAMYLCASSLRGTGELFFGEGSRLTVL.

This clone showed up just a few times. The chain combines TRBV28 with TRBJ1-4, with D unclear. This CDR3 region has 16 residues. CDR1 and CDR2 from the germline V gene are MDHEN and SYDVKM. Trimming shortened V by 4 bases and J by 3 bases, and 15 bases separated the two germline ends. The CDR3 loop is CASSSTRGRANEKLFF. In DNA form, the CDR3 reads TGTGCCAGCAGTTCGACGCGAGGGAGGGCTAATGAAAAACTGTTTTTT. The complete variable domain, with remaining parts taken from reference TRBV28 and TRBJ1-4, reads DVKVTQSSRYLVKRTGEKVFLECVQDMDHENMFWYRQDPGLGLRLIYFSYDVKMKEKGDIPEGYSVSREKKERFSLILESASTNQTSMYLCASSSTRGRANEKLFFGSGTQLSVL.

As concerns this clone: Other DNA sequences in the same sample also yield this CDR3. The V gene is TRBV19, the J gene TRBJ1-1, with TRBD1 as a possible D gene (6 bases). The CDR3 length is 13 residues. CDR1 and CDR2 (germline): LNHDA, SQIVND (reference sequence). V lost 5 bases, J lost 5 bases, and 12 bases lay in between. The CDR3 DNA reads TGTGCCAGTAGTCCGACAGGTTGGACTGAAGCTTTCTTT. Translating it yields CASSPTGWTEAFF. Full variable domain (rest looked up from reference TRBV19 and TRBJ1-1): DGGITQSPKYLFRKEGQNVTLSCEQNLNHDAMYWYRQDPGQGLRLIYYSQIVNDFQKGDIAEGYSVSREKKESFPLTVTSAQKNPTAFYLCASSPTGWTEAFFGQGTRLTVV.